The 24 T cell receptor beta chains presented below share a single source sample, sequenced in a study of T cells in Graves' hyperthyroidism and ophthalmopathy. RNA transcripts gave rise to amplified TCR beta CDR3 regions. The HTBI set primed first-round TCR CDR3 RT-PCR. TCRdb reprocessed the multiplex PCR reads via MiXCR and lists one record per CDR3 protein. The sample carries some 720,000 distinct CDR3 sequences, less than 20% recorded once. Specimen: blood. The receptors shown here come from a man aged 18 to 30 with Graves' hyperthyroidism.

This clonotype was recorded at least ten times. The rearrangement links TRBV6-1 to TRBJ2-1; perhaps TRBD1 as D (6 bases). V lost 6 bases, J lost 8 bases, and 17 bases lay in between. The germline V gene has CDR1 MNHNS and CDR2 SASEGT. The CDR3 extends over 14 amino acids. The CDR3 protein is CASRERTAAYEQFF. In DNA form, the CDR3 reads TGTGCCAGCAGGGAGAGGACAGCTGCGTATGAGCAGTTCTTC.

V usage is TRBV28 and J usage is TRBJ1-5; no reliable D call. V lost 6 bases, J lost 4 bases, and 16 bases lay in between. CDR1 and CDR2 (germline): MDHEN, SYDVKM. This CDR3 has 15 residues. The CDR3 DNA reads as TGTGCCAGCAGCCCTTATGTCCAGGCTAATCAGCCCCAGCATTTT. Translation gives CASSPYVQANQPQHF.

This chain links TRBV30 with TRBJ1-4; a weak D match, TRBD1 (5 bases). The V gene's germline CDR1 is GTSNPN and CDR2 SVGIG (reference sequence). Trimming left V 2 bases short and J 4 bases short, with 8 bases between. The CDR3 extends over 13 amino acids. The CDR3 reads CAWSRQGNEKLFF. The CDR3 coding sequence is TGTGCCTGGAGTCGGCAGGGTAATGAAAAACTGTTTTTT.

This clonotype was observed at least ten times. The rearrangement uses TRBV7-3 and TRBJ2-1, with D perhaps TRBD2 (5 bases). The CDR3 is made up of 13 amino acids. V lost 5 bases and J lost 10, with 15 bases in between. Germline values: CDR1 SGHTA, CDR2 FQGTGA. CDR3 sequence: CASSPERENEQFF. Written as DNA, the CDR3 is TGTGCCAGCAGCCCCGAGAGGGAGAACGAGCAGTTCTTC.

This clonotype has ten or more counts. The chain carries TRBV7-2 and TRBJ2-1; TRBD1 might be the D (6 bases). The CDR3 is 15 amino acids. V dropped 3 bases and J dropped 1 base, with 10 bases sitting between them. Per the germline V gene, CDR1 is SGHTA and CDR2 is FQGNSA. The CDR3 DNA reads TGTGCCAGCAGCTTTACAGGGTATTCCTACAATGAGCAGTTCTTC. This gives the protein CASSFTGYSYNEQFF. Combining the CDR3 with reference TRBV7-2 and TRBJ2-1 gives the whole variable domain GAGVSQSPSNKVTEKGKDVELRCDPISGHTALYWYRQSLGQGLEFLIYFQGNSAPDKSGLPSDRFSAERTGGSVSTLTIQRTQQEDSAVYLCASSFTGYSYNEQFFGPGTRLTVL.

The chain carries TRBV19 and TRBJ2-1, with 11 nucleotides matching TRBD2. This CDR3 has 15 residues. Germline values: CDR1 LNHDA, CDR2 SQIVND (reference sequence). V shed 7 bases, J shed 4 bases, and the junction held 6 bases outside the gene matches. This chain's CDR3 is CASNPTSGIYNEQFF. The CDR3 nucleotides are TGTGCCAGTAACCCGACTAGCGGGATTTACAATGAGCAGTTCTTC. The variable domain in full, completed from reference TRBV19 and TRBJ2-1, reads DGGITQSPKYLFRKEGQNVTLSCEQNLNHDAMYWYRQDPGQGLRLIYYSQIVNDFQKGDIAEGYSVSREKKESFPLTVTSAQKNPTAFYLCASNPTSGIYNEQFFGPGTRLTVL.

The J gene is TRBJ2-1, the V gene TRBV6-2 or TRBV6-3, with D perhaps TRBD1 or TRBD2 (5 bases each). Germline CDR1 reads MNHEY; CDR2 reads SVGEGT. Trimming took 2 bases from V and 8 from J, leaving 19 bases between them. The CDR3 consists of 16 residues. The CDR3 DNA sequence: TGTGCCAGCAGTTACGAGCCCGGCGGCCGGGGCGATGAGCAGTTCTTC. Its translation: CASSYEPGGRGDEQFF.

This clonotype was detected many times. The V and J genes are TRBV10-2 and TRBJ2-7; the match to TRBD1 covers 7 bases. J gave up 2 bases and V 3 bases, and 7 bases lay outside the gene matches. CDR3 size: 15 residues. Germline CDR1 is WSHSY and CDR2 is SAAADI. The CDR3, as DNA: TGCGCCAGCAGTGAACCCGGGACAGCGGCCTACGAGCAGTACTTC. Translated, it gives CASSEPGTAAYEQYF.

V and J are TRBV30 and TRBJ2-3, with 15 bases fitting TRBD2. The CDR3 covers 16 residues. In germline, CDR1 is GTSNPN, CDR2 SVGIG (reference sequence). Germline trimming cut 4 bases from V and 6 bases from J; bases unmatched to any gene: 8. CDR3 DNA sequence: TGTGCCTGGAACGAAGGGACTAGCGGGAGGAATGATACGCAGTATTTT. It is translated as CAWNEGTSGRNDTQYF.

The chain carries TRBV12-3 or TRBV12-4 and TRBJ1-4; D unresolved. V dropped 8 bases and J dropped 2 bases, with 9 bases sitting between them. This CDR3 region has 13 residues. The CDR3 region is CASSPVTNEKLFF. In DNA, the CDR3 is TGTGCCAGCTCCCCAGTGACTAATGAAAAACTGTTTTTT.

Only a few counts were recorded for this clonotype. CDR3 amino acids: CASSWTVNTGELFF. The CDR3 nucleotides are TGTGCCAGCAGTTGGACAGTGAACACCGGGGAGCTGTTTTTT. The chain recombines TRBV12-3 or TRBV12-4 with TRBJ2-2; weak D call: TRBD1 (6 bases). The ends were cut back, 4 bases at V and 1 base at J, with 7 bases in the middle. The CDR3 totals 14 residues.

In its sample, this clonotype was seen a few times. The rearrangement uses TRBV19 and TRBJ2-1; D possibly uses TRBD1 or TRBD2 (5 bases each). V was trimmed by 3 bases and J by 4 bases, leaving 16 bases between them. This CDR3 has 16 residues. Germline assignment: CDR1 LNHDA and CDR2 SQIVND (reference sequence). Here the CDR3 DNA reads TGTGCCAGTAGTATCTGGGCTAGCAGGGCTTACAATGAGCAGTTCTTC. This encodes CASSIWASRAYNEQFF.

V and J are TRBV4-2 and TRBJ2-3; the D gene is possibly TRBD1 (8 bases). Trimming took off 4 bases at V and 3 bases at J, with 17 bases between the two ends. Germline V gene lookup returns CDR1 LGHNA and CDR2 YNFKEQ. This CDR3 spans 16 amino acids. Written as DNA, the CDR3 is TGTGCCAGCAGCCTTTTAGACAGGGGAGGGACAGATACGCAGTATTTT. This encodes CASSLLDRGGTDTQYF.

The CDR3, as DNA: TGTGCCAGCAGTCATGGGACGTCTTTAGTATACGAGCAGTACTTC. Amino acid sequence: CASSHGTSLVYEQYF. This chain links TRBV6-1 with TRBJ2-7; D is tentatively TRBD1 or TRBD2 (5 bases each). There are 15 residues in the CDR3. From germline, CDR1 is MNHNS and CDR2 SASEGT. Deletions cut 5 bases from V and 4 bases from J, with 18 bases between.

The chain recombines TRBV4-3 with TRBJ2-3; D is unresolved. Trimming cost V 6 bases and J 4 bases, with 11 bases left between them. The CDR3 contains 13 residues. Germline CDR1 reads LGHNA; CDR2 reads YSLEER. DNA for the CDR3: TGCGCCAGCAGTTTTGCGGTGGCAGATACGCAGTATTTT. Translation: CASSFAVADTQYF.

This clonotype has just a few counts. The chain combines TRBV9 with TRBJ2-1, with a weak D call TRBD2 (5 bases). Trimming pared 2 bases from V and 7 bases from J, leaving 13 bases between. This CDR3 is built from 14 residues. Germline V CDR1 and CDR2: SGDLS, YYNGEE. CDR3 sequence reads: CASSVTPGSNEQFF. The DNA for the CDR3 is TGTGCCAGCAGCGTCACTCCGGGATCGAATGAGCAGTTCTTC.

Of note for this clonotype: Mismatch with germline at one junction end may stem from a read error. The chain has TRBV28 and TRBJ1-1; no reliable D call. Germline loops: CDR1 MDHEN, CDR2 SYDVKM. The CDR3 is made up of 14 amino acids. CDR3 residues: CASSLEVQNTEALF. The CDR3 DNA is TGTGCCAGCAGCTTAGAGGTACAGAACACTGAAGCTCTCTTT.

This clonotype was seen a single time. The rearrangement links TRBV20-1 to TRBJ1-3; no reliable D call. The CDR3 runs to 14 residues. V was shortened by 4 bases and J by 4 bases, with 14 bases between the two germline ends. CDR1 is DFQATT, CDR2 SNEGSKA, per germline (reference sequence). In DNA form, the CDR3 reads TGCAGTGCTAAACTACCGGACCGAGGAAACACCATATATTTT. The encoded protein is CSAKLPDRGNTIYF.

This clonotype was detected ten times or more. J is TRBJ1-1 and V is TRBV30; D may be TRBD1 (5 bases). From germline, CDR1 is GTSNPN and CDR2 SVGIG (reference sequence). There are 12 residues in the CDR3. V shed 2 bases and J shed 4 bases, with 8 bases lying between them. CDR3 DNA sequence: TGTGCCTGGAGTCAGGGTTCCACTGAAGCTTTCTTT. Its protein product is CAWSQGSTEAFF.

Only a few counts were recorded for this clonotype. The V call is TRBV7-9, the J call TRBJ2-3; D remains unclear. Germline lookup yields CDR1 SEHNR and CDR2 FQNEAQ (reference sequence). The CDR3 is 16 residues long. Trimming shortened V by 4 bases and J by 4 bases, and 18 bases separated the two germline ends. In DNA form, the CDR3 reads TGTGCCAGCAGCTCCCAATCCAATTGGTACGCAGATACGCAGTATTTT. Translated: CASSSQSNWYADTQYF.

This clonotype was counted at least ten times. The J gene is TRBJ1-1, the V gene TRBV2; 12 nucleotides align to TRBD1. CDR1 and CDR2 (germline): SNHLY, FYNNEI. The CDR3 covers 17 residues. The trim removed 0 bases at V and 8 bases at J, leaving 10 bases unmatched. CDR3 bases: TGTGCCAGCAGTGAAGCGGGGGGGGACAGGGGGCGCGCGGAAGCTTTCTTT. This translates into CASSEAGGDRGRAEAFF.

This clonotype has at least ten counts. The CDR3 region has the DNA TGTGCCAGCACCGACAGGGGTGGGTACACTGAAGCTTTCTTT. Translation: CASTDRGGYTEAFF. The V gene is TRBV28, the J gene TRBJ1-1; 8 bases line up with TRBD1. This CDR3 spans 14 amino acids. V shed 7 bases, J shed 3 bases, and the junction held 7 bases outside the gene matches. The V gene's germline CDR1 is MDHEN and CDR2 SYDVKM.

This clonotype turned up a few times. J is TRBJ1-1 and V is TRBV9; 8 positions match TRBD1. CDR1 is SGDLS and CDR2 is YYNGEE in the germline V gene. There are 15 residues in the CDR3. The trim removed 0 bases at V and 4 bases at J, leaving 5 bases unmatched. The CDR3 DNA follows: TGTGCCAGCAGCGTAGTCGGACAGGGACTCACTGAAGCTTTCTTT. Its translation: CASSVVGQGLTEAFF. The full variable domain, in which reference TRBV9 and TRBJ1-1 provide the parts outside the CDR3, is DSGVTQTPKHLITATGQRVTLRCSPRSGDLSVYWYQQSLDQGLQFLIQYYNGEERAKGNILERFSAQQFPDLHSELNLSSLELGDSALYFCASSVVGQGLTEAFFGQGTRLTVV.

V is TRBV5-1 and J is TRBJ2-5; D is perhaps TRBD2 (6 bases). V was trimmed by 0 bases and J by 5 bases, leaving 11 bases between them. This CDR3 region has 14 residues. From germline, CDR1 is SGHRS and CDR2 YFSETQ. In DNA form, the CDR3 reads TGCGCCAGCAGCTTGGTCGGGAGTGCCGAGACCCAGTACTTC. This gives the protein CASSLVGSAETQYF. The full variable domain, rest sourced from reference TRBV5-1 and TRBJ2-5, is KAGVTQTPRYLIKTRGQQVTLSCSPISGHRSVSWYQQTPGQGLQFLFEYFSETQRNKGNFPGRFSGRQFSNSRSEMNVSTLELGDSALYLCASSLVGSAETQYFGPGTRLLVL.